This T cell receptor (delta chain) is drawn from a study of gamma-delta T cells after stem cell transplantation. This CDR3 contains 21 residues. The junction had 8 bases not matched to a gene; V was cut back by 0 bases and J by 1 base. Germline-derived CDR1 and CDR2 are GEAIGNYY and EKD. This clone came up a few times. TCRdb used CATT to re-call clones from the RT-PCR reads. This sample has over 1,000 delta-chain clones; about 1.9% occur once, and the top ten carry 22%. The specimen sequenced was gamma-delta T cells. J is TRDJ3 and V is TRDV2; 13 bases agree with TRDD3. The TCR was taken from a human donor. It is not recorded whose cells these are; they may come from a transplant donor. The CDR3 protein is CACDTVSTGGYGSWDTRQMFF. CDR3 DNA sequence: TGTGCCTGTGACACCGTGTCGACTGGGGGATACGGATCCTGGGACACCCGACAGATGTTTTTC.